This T cell receptor beta chain stems from a study of T cells after yellow fever vaccination. Study-wide background: Fractions with few cells were prepared using SMART-Seq v4 Ultra Low Input. Findings and limits, study-wide: Repertoires obtained by FACS sorting could include abundant clonotypes that entered as contaminants from the bulk population. Most primary-vaccination clones recurred post-booster (roughly 96% CD4, roughly 90% CD8). Weaker overall, the secondary response nonetheless peaked faster (day 5 versus 15).

One entry per CDR3 protein, called by TCRdb with MiXCR from the 5' RACE reads. Among tens of thousands of distinct CDR3 sequences listed, roughly 7.4% were seen once. In this sample, this clonotype turned up many times. Its antigen is as yet unknown. The germline V gene has CDR1 ENHRY and CDR2 SYGVKD. The CDR3 spans 12 residues. V was pared by 3 bases and J by 6 bases, with 9 bases between. The source of this sequence is a man aged 25 to 40 who received the YFV17D yellow fever vaccine. The V gene is TRBV10-3, the J gene TRBJ2-7, with no clear D. Sample: CD8+ T cells sorted from PBMCs, taken 15 days after the yellow fever booster vaccination. In nucleotides, the CDR3 is TGTGCCATCAGTGACCCAGGTTTCGAGCAGTACTTC. It translates to CAISDPGFEQYF.